The clone carrying this T cell receptor (beta chain) occurred a few times. The data originate from a study of beta chain features in type 1 diabetes. Study-level background: Patient and healthy donor groups were alike in age, gender and cell yields.

This CDR3 comprises 15 residues. The germline V gene encodes CDR1 SEHNR and CDR2 FQNEAQ (reference sequence). V shed 5 bases and J shed 4 bases, with 17 bases lying between them. As every portion of the isolated RNA was reverse transcribed, the sequencing read expressed TCRB transcripts. Repertoires were generated with immunoSEQ multiplex PCR, while TCRdb's copy carries only in-frame clones and drops some. The sample has 900,000 or so clones, 17% seen once. The receptor's source is a woman aged 18 to 35 in good health. Sequences were obtained from naive CD4+ T cells from blood. The chain combines TRBV7-9 with TRBJ2-5, with TRBD2 as a possible D gene (6 bases). This CDR3 reads CASSHRGLSGETQYF. As DNA, the CDR3 is TGTGCCAGCAGCCACCGGGGACTCTCAGGAGAGACCCAGTACTTC.